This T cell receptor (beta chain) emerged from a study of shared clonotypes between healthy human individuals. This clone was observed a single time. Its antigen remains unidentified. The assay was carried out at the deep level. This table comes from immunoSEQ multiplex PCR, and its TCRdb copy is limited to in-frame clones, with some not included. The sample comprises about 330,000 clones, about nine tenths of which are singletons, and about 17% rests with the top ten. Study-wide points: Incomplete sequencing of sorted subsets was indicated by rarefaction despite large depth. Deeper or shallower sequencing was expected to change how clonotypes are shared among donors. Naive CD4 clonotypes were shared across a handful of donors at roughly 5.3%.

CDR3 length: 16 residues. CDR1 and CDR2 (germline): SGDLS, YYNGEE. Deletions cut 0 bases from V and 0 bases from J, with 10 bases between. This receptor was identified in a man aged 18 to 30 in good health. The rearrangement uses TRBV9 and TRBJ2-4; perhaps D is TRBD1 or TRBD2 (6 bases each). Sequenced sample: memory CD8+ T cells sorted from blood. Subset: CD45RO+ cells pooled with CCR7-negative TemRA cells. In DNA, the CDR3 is TGTGCCAGCAGCGTAGAGGAGGGGGGAGCCAAAAACATTCAGTACTTC. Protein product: CASSVEEGGAKNIQYF.